Listed below are T cell receptor beta chains from one sample, sequenced in a study of blood T cell repertoires in COVID-19. Libraries were prepared by immunoSEQ multiplex PCR; TCRdb keeps only in-frame clonotypes and omits some of them. The sample holds around 250,000 clones, 65% to 90% seen once. The specimen was peripheral blood. The receptors come from a man aged 50-60 years with active or convalescent COVID-19. Each CDR3 is given with its conserved first and last residue. Each record gives: J gene, D gene, V gene, clone size, CDR3 protein, CDR3 DNA. A D gene is named only where the DNA matches it firmly. Size is omitted from some rows. Given values are once, few, many or a class for expanded clones.

>TRBJ2-5|-|TRBV27|-
CASSLYFKETQYF
TGTGCCAGCAGTTTATACTTTAAAGAGACCCAGTACTTC
>TRBJ2-1|TRBD2|TRBV7-3|-
CASSFLAGPGHEQFF
TGTGCCAGCAGCTTCCTAGCGGGACCCGGCCATGAGCAGTTCTTC
>TRBJ1-3|TRBD1|TRBV19|few
CASSSDRALSGNTIYF
TGTGCCAGTAGTAGCGACAGGGCTTTGTCTGGAAACACCATATATTTT
>TRBJ1-5|TRBD1|TRBV2|once
CASNLKQGMRPQHF
TGTGCCAGCAACCTTAAACAGGGGATGAGGCCCCAGCATTTT
>TRBJ2-1|TRBD2|TRBV5-1|few
CASSVQSGTSKANEQFF
TGCGCCAGCAGCGTACAGAGCGGGACTAGCAAGGCCAATGAGCAGTTCTTC
>TRBJ1-6|-|TRBV5-4|-
CASSFGGNSPLHF
TGTGCCAGCAGCTTCGGCGGGAATTCACCCCTCCACTTT
>TRBJ2-1|TRBD1|TRBV19|few
CASKAQGANEQFF
TGTGCCAGTAAGGCCCAGGGGGCAAATGAGCAGTTCTTC
>TRBJ1-2|-|TRBV10-3|once
CAISDTTAYGYTF
TGTGCCATCAGTGACACTACGGCATATGGCTACACCTTC
>TRBJ1-4|-|TRBV30|-
CAWSQPGGWPNEKLFF
TGTGCCTGGAGCCAGCCGGGGGGGTGGCCTAATGAAAAACTGTTTTTT
>TRBJ1-2|-|TRBV28|-
CASSDTYGYTF
TGTGCCAGCAGTGACACCTATGGCTACACCTTC
>TRBJ2-3|TRBD2|TRBV10-3|-
CAIRAGQGGADTQYF
TGTGCCATCAGAGCGGGGCAGGGAGGGGCAGATACGCAGTATTTT
>TRBJ1-1|TRBD1|TRBV3-1/TRBV3-2|-
CASSQMDRSNTEAFF
TGTGCCAGCAGCCAGATGGACAGGAGCAACACTGAAGCTTTCTTT
>TRBJ2-7|TRBD2|TRBV4-2|-
CASSPTAGIYEQYF
TGTGCCAGCAGCCCGACAGCGGGGATATACGAGCAGTACTTC
>TRBJ1-2|TRBD1|TRBV4-2|-
CASSHRTGAGYGYTF
TGTGCCAGCAGCCACCGGACAGGGGCGGGATATGGCTACACCTTC
>TRBJ1-6|-|TRBV5-1|-
CASSVPTPGAPLHF
TGCGCCAGCAGCGTACCGACCCCCGGGGCACCCCTCCACTTT
>TRBJ1-1|TRBD1|TRBV5-1|-
CASSGDRNTEAFF
TGCGCCAGCAGTGGGGACAGGAACACTGAAGCTTTCTTT
>TRBJ1-2|TRBD1|TRBV18|-
CASSQGIQGNYGYTF
TGTGCCAGCTCACAAGGGATACAGGGGAACTATGGCTACACCTTC
>TRBJ2-5|TRBD2|TRBV4-2|-
CASSRLKGLGETQYF
TGTGCCAGCAGCCGCCTAAAGGGACTAGGGGAGACCCAGTACTTC
>TRBJ2-3|-|TRBV11-1|-
CASSPTGDTQYF
TGTGCCAGCAGCCCGACGGGGGATACGCAGTATTTT
>TRBJ1-2|-|TRBV7-9|-
CASYSLNYGYTF
TGTGCCAGCTACAGTTTAAACTATGGCTACACCTTC
>TRBJ2-1|TRBD2|TRBV14|-
CASSPSGGSDEQFF
TGTGCCAGCAGTCCGTCGGGAGGAAGCGATGAGCAGTTCTTC
>TRBJ2-1|-|TRBV19|-
CASSKVGPKMSGEQFF
TGTGCCAGTAGTAAGGTGGGCCCGAAGATGTCTGGTGAGCAGTTCTTC
>TRBJ2-7|TRBD2|TRBV2|-
CASSEPGTMSEQYF
TGTGCCAGCAGTGAGCCCGGGACTATGAGCGAGCAGTACTTC
>TRBJ2-5|-|TRBV2|-
CASSETARGGETQYF
TGTGCCAGCAGTGAAACGGCTAGAGGGGGAGAGACCCAGTACTTC
>TRBJ2-1|TRBD2|TRBV10-3|-
CAISGTSGSDEQFF
TGTGCCATTTCCGGGACTAGCGGGAGTGATGAGCAGTTCTTC
>TRBJ2-1|TRBD2|TRBV11-2|-
CASSPSSGGYNGQFF
TGTGCCAGCAGCCCCTCGTCCGGGGGGTACAATGGGCAGTTCTTC
>TRBJ1-5|-|TRBV18|-
CASSQGSNQPQHF
TGTGCCAGCTCCCAGGGTAGCAATCAGCCCCAGCATTTT